The source of this T cell receptor beta chain is a study of blood T cells in healthy people across ages. Study-wide points: The unknown donor CMV status may have confounded expanded clonotype changes.

Per individual sample, total RNA of at least 5 micrograms was extracted. V gave up 4 bases and J gave up 11 bases, with 20 bases separating them. The CDR3 extends over 14 amino acids. In germline, CDR1 is MNHEY, CDR2 SMNVEV (reference sequence). On this clonotype itself: The antigen is not known.

Using a J-beta primer mix together with a sample-barcoded 5' primer, a second PCR was run for roughly 7 to 12 cycles. TCRdb reanalysed the 5' RACE reads using MiXCR and keeps one entry per CDR3 protein. The table lists some 800,000 distinct CDR3 sequences, just under 25% of them singletons. These records were also assigned to another study, of T cells of mothers and their children. That source reports: The donors comprised a handful of children and their three healthy Caucasian mothers. Sequencing got over 9 million TCR beta CDR3 reads from each mother and roughly 2.7 million from each child.

The chain couples TRBV27 to TRBJ2-5, with a tentative D call TRBD1 (6 bases). This TCR was recovered from a boy aged 5 to 17 in good health. The sample consisted of blood. The CDR3 here is CASSSPGHGVEQYF. As DNA, the CDR3 is TGTGCCAGCAGTTCCCCGGGACACGGGGTGGAGCAGTACTTC.